What follows are 4 T cell receptor beta chains derived from one specimen sequenced in a study of blood T cell repertoires in COVID-19. The assay was immunoSEQ multiplex PCR, and TCRdb's table has in-frame clones only and misses some. The sample has roughly 260,000 clones, 86% seen once. Source material: peripheral blood. The source of these receptors is a man aged 35 to 55 who had recovered from COVID-19.

The chain recombines TRBV19 with TRBJ2-7, with TRBD2 matching over 7 bases. Germline V gene lookup returns CDR1 LNHDA and CDR2 SQIVND (reference sequence). This CDR3 is built from 14 residues. The V gene end was trimmed by 6 bases and the J gene end by 5 bases; junction bases not matched to a gene: 10. DNA for the CDR3: TGTGCCAGTAGCCCCCCCGGGACTAAGAACGAGCAGTACTTC. Translating it yields CASSPPGTKNEQYF.

The CDR3 DNA reads TGTGCCAGTAGTATCCGACAGGGGGACTATGGCTACACCTTC. This codes for CASSIRQGDYGYTF. V gene TRBV19 combines with J gene TRBJ1-2; TRBD1 matches 9 bases. J was trimmed by 3 bases and V by 3 bases; bases with no gene match: 2. This CDR3 is 14 amino acids long. Germline V CDR1 and CDR2: LNHDA, SQIVND (reference sequence).

V usage is TRBV2 and J usage is TRBJ2-3; TRBD1 agrees at 8 bases. V lost 6 bases, J lost 2 bases, and 4 bases stayed unmatched. The CDR3 is 14 amino acids. Germline CDR1 is SNHLY and CDR2 is FYNNEI. The chain's CDR3 is CASRAQGVTDTQYF. For the CDR3, the DNA is TGTGCCAGCAGGGCACAGGGGGTCACAGATACGCAGTATTTT. Full variable domain (remainder filled in from reference TRBV2 and TRBJ2-3): EPEVTQTPSHQVTQMGQEVILRCVPISNHLYFYWYRQILGQKVEFLVSFYNNEISEKSEIFDDQFSVERPDGSNFTLKIRSTKLEDSAMYFCASRAQGVTDTQYFGPGTRLTVL.

This sequence joins TRBV19 and TRBJ1-1; 8 bases map to TRBD1. CDR1 and CDR2 (germline): LNHDA, SQIVND (reference sequence). This CDR3 has 15 residues. The V gene end was trimmed by 8 bases and the J gene end by 0 bases; junction bases not matched to a gene: 8. The CDR3 spells CASQITGGMNTEAFF. The CDR3 DNA is TGTGCCAGTCAGATAACAGGGGGGATGAACACTGAAGCTTTCTTT.